These 17 T cell receptor beta chains originate from one sample sequenced in a study of shared clonotypes between healthy human individuals (TCRdb year 2020). The library was prepared using the immunoSEQ multiplex PCR assay. TCRdb holds this immuneACCESS table with in-frame rearrangements only. Some clones are missing; in checked studies, unresolved V genes explain under half, and the rest has no known cause. In all, the sample holds 550,000 to 700,000 clones, and around three quarters of those were seen once. The ten largest clones take up around 1.8% of the sample. The sequenced sample was memory CD4+ T cells sorted from blood. The cell subset or site label, read with the paper, signifies: CD45RA-negative fraction. These receptors came from a woman younger than 45 in good health.

This sequence joins TRBV28 and TRBJ1-5; weak D call: TRBD1 (6 bases). Germline CDR1 and CDR2: MDHEN and SYDVKM. The CDR3 spans 17 residues. V was trimmed by 1 base and J by 6 bases, leaving 19 bases between them. The CDR3 loop is CASSLLFRGGGGQPQHF. As DNA, the CDR3 is TGTGCCAGCAGTTTATTGTTTCGTGGGGGCGGCGGTCAGCCCCAGCATTTT.

The chain couples TRBV7-8 to TRBJ2-7; D uncertain. The germline gives CDR1 SGHVS, CDR2 FQNEAQ. The CDR3 is 18 residues long. V gave up 2 bases and J gave up 0 bases, with 20 bases separating them. The CDR3 coding sequence is TGTGCCAGCAGCTTACCTGCCATACGAACGATGAGCTCCTACGAGCAGTACTTC. Protein product: CASSLPAIRTMSSYEQYF.

The chain's CDR3 is CASSTQRQNTGELFF. As DNA, the CDR3 is TGTGCCAGCTCAACCCAGCGACAAAACACCGGGGAGCTGTTTTTT. The chain employs TRBV18 and TRBJ2-2; D call uncertain. The CDR3 contains 15 residues. Trimming removed 5 bases at V and 2 bases at J, with 12 bases between. Germline V gene data show CDR1 as KGHSH and CDR2 as LQKENI.

This clone was recorded many times. The chain carries TRBV19 and TRBJ2-3; 10 bases are shared with TRBD1. Germline CDR1 is LNHDA and CDR2 is SQIVND (reference sequence). This CDR3 has 14 residues. Written as DNA, the CDR3 is TGTGCAAGTGGTAGTCGGGACAGGGGTGATACGCAGTATTTT. This sequence encodes CASGSRDRGDTQYF.

Details on this clone: Other DNA sequences in this sample translate to the same CDR3. The V and J genes are TRBV7-2 and TRBJ2-5; D gene unclear. Germline V gene data show CDR1 as SGHTA and CDR2 as FQGNSA. The CDR3 has 14 amino acids. V lost 0 bases to trimming and J lost 1 base, with 6 bases between them. For the CDR3, the DNA is TGTGCCAGCAGCTTAGCAGGCCGCCAAGAGACCCAGTACTTC. Translated, it gives CASSLAGRQETQYF.

The V and J genes are TRBV2 and TRBJ2-5, with D unresolved. V lost 7 bases and J lost 5, with 8 bases in between. Germline CDR1 is SNHLY and CDR2 is FYNNEI. The CDR3 length is 11 residues. The CDR3 DNA follows: TGTGCCAGCACTCTTGTTGAGACCCAGTACTTC. Its protein is CASTLVETQYF. Supplemented by reference TRBV2 and TRBJ2-5, the full variable domain reads EPEVTQTPSHQVTQMGQEVILRCVPISNHLYFYWYRQILGQKVEFLVSFYNNEISEKSEIFDDQFSVERPDGSNFTLKIRSTKLEDSAMYFCASTLVETQYFGPGTRLLVL.

This sequence joins TRBV19 and TRBJ2-2; the match to TRBD2 covers 8 bases. Trimming took 5 bases from V and 2 from J; bases not matched to a gene: 16. The CDR3 spans 19 residues. Germline loops: CDR1 LNHDA, CDR2 SQIVND (reference sequence). CDR3 sequence: CASSPTTGWAGGNTGELFF. CDR3 nucleotide sequence: TGTGCCAGTAGTCCGACTACTGGGTGGGCGGGAGGTAACACCGGGGAGCTGTTTTTT.

This clone was seen a few times. V and J are TRBV28 and TRBJ2-5; the match to TRBD2 covers 8 bases. CDR3 size: 17 residues. Germline loops: CDR1 MDHEN, CDR2 SYDVKM. The V segment lost 2 bases and the J segment 4 bases; nucleotides outside the gene matches: 12. The CDR3 spells CASSLIGSGASGETQYF. In DNA, the CDR3 is TGTGCCAGCAGTTTAATCGGTAGCGGGGCCTCGGGAGAGACCCAGTACTTC.

The table lists this clone with a few counts. The chain is built from TRBV4-1 and TRBJ2-1, with 7 bases lining up with TRBD2. The germline V gene has CDR1 MGHRA and CDR2 YSYEKL. The junction had 18 bases not matched to a gene; V was cut back by 1 base and J by 0 bases. The CDR3 totals 21 residues. The DNA of the CDR3 is TGCGCCAGCAGCCAAGTGACCCCGCGGGAGTCCGTCGAAAGCTCCTACAATGAGCAGTTCTTC. Its translation is CASSQVTPRESVESSYNEQFF.

The chain employs TRBV14 and TRBJ2-1, with 7 nucleotides matching TRBD2. With V trimmed by 1 base and J by 4 bases, 7 bases remained unmatched. From germline, CDR1 is SGHDN and CDR2 FVKESK. This CDR3 region has 16 residues. In DNA, the CDR3 is TGTGCCAGCAGCCAAGTAGGCGGGAGTGTTTACAATGAGCAGTTCTTC. Its translation is CASSQVGGSVYNEQFF.

The chain is built from TRBV7-9 and TRBJ1-2; TRBD1 aligns across 9 bases. CDR3 length: 14 residues. V trimming: 8 bases; J trimming: 2 bases; junction bases outside the gene matches: 6. Germline CDR1 SEHNR, CDR2 FQNEAQ (reference sequence). Written as DNA, the CDR3 is TGTGCCAGCGGCGCAGACAGGGGGAACTATGGCTACACCTTC. Translation gives CASGADRGNYGYTF. Together with reference TRBV7-9 and TRBJ1-2, the CDR3 gives the full variable domain: DTGVSQNPRHKITKRGQNVTFRCDPISEHNRLYWYRQTLGQGPEFLTYFQNEAQLEKSRLLSDRFSAERPKGSFSTLEIQRTEQGDSAMYLCASGADRGNYGYTFGSGTRLTVV.

This clone came up once. The rearrangement uses TRBV2 and TRBJ1-2, with D unclear. Trimming pared 2 bases from V and 8 bases from J, leaving 15 bases between. Germline assignment: CDR1 SNHLY and CDR2 FYNNEI. The CDR3 totals 14 residues. The CDR3 DNA follows: TGTGCCAGCAGTGAAAGAGCCTGGGTCGGGGGCTACACCTTC. It yields the protein CASSERAWVGGYTF.

The chain links TRBV5-1 to TRBJ2-1; TRBD2 matches at 13 bases. V was pared by 3 bases and J by 4 bases, with 13 bases of the junction left unmatched. From germline, CDR1 is SGHRS and CDR2 YFSETQ. The CDR3 contains 19 residues. CDR3 sequence: CASSSSSGTSGNPYNEQFF. The CDR3 nucleotides are TGCGCCAGCAGCTCAAGTTCCGGGACTAGCGGGAACCCGTACAATGAGCAGTTCTTC.

The chain has TRBV5-1 and TRBJ2-7; D possibly matches TRBD1 or TRBD2 (5 bases each). Between the trimmed V and J ends, which lost 0 bases and 4 bases, there was a span of 26 bases. The CDR3 runs 19 residues. In germline, CDR1 is SGHRS, CDR2 YFSETQ. This CDR3 reads CASSLGPGTTPQTPYEQYF. The CDR3, as DNA: TGCGCCAGCAGCTTGGGACCGGGGACGACGCCCCAGACCCCTTACGAGCAGTACTTC.

This chain joins TRBV5-1 and TRBJ2-5, with a possible D match to TRBD1 (6 bases). The CDR3 covers 13 residues. V lost 4 bases and J lost 3, with 10 bases in between. CDR1 and CDR2 from the germline V gene are SGHRS and YFSETQ. The CDR3 region is CASSRQVEETQYF. CDR3 coding DNA: TGCGCCAGCAGCCGACAGGTAGAAGAGACCCAGTACTTC.

The rearrangement links TRBV7-8 to TRBJ1-1; 10 bases match TRBD1. The CDR3 contains 16 residues. Germline V CDR1 and CDR2: SGHVS, FQNEAQ. After removal of 4 bases from V and 1 base from J, the junction contained 6 bases not matched to a gene. The CDR3 here is CASSSGQGRGNTEAFF. The CDR3 DNA reads TGTGCCAGCAGCTCGGGACAGGGGAGGGGGAACACTGAAGCTTTCTTT.

The chain uses TRBV9 and TRBJ1-3; D is ambiguous. Per germline, CDR1 SGDLS and CDR2 YYNGEE. V lost 4 bases, J lost 5 bases, and 10 bases lay in between. The CDR3 is 13 residues long. CDR3 bases: TGTGCCAGCAGCCCACCGGGGAGAAACACCATATATTTT. Amino acid sequence: CASSPPGRNTIYF. The full variable domain, completed using reference TRBV9 and TRBJ1-3, is DSGVTQTPKHLITATGQRVTLRCSPRSGDLSVYWYQQSLDQGLQFLIQYYNGEERAKGNILERFSAQQFPDLHSELNLSSLELGDSALYFCASSPPGRNTIYFGEGSWLTVV.